A selection of T cell receptor beta chains follows, all from one sample in a study of pediatric ulcerative colitis. This table comes from immunoSEQ multiplex PCR, and its TCRdb copy is limited to in-frame clones, with some not included. Of 30,000 to 35,000 clones detected, roughly 81% appear once; the ten largest clones hold approximately 1%. Material for sequencing was gut tissue. The receptor set was obtained from a boy younger than 18 with mild ulcerative colitis. CDR3s include the opening cysteine and the closing phenylalanine or tryptophan. A D gene is named only where the DNA matches it firmly. Clone sizes are given selectively: once, few, many, or a class where the clone is expanded.

TRBV2	NA	TRBJ2-3	NA	TGTGCCAGCAGGGCGATCAGTACGCAGTATTTT	CASRAISTQYF
TRBV10-3	NA	TRBJ2-7	NA	TGTGCCATCGGGGGGTACGAGCAGTACTTC	CAIGGYEQYF
TRBV6-5	few	TRBJ2-6	NA	TGTGCCAGCAGTTACGCGAGAATCTCTGGGGCCAACGTCCTGACTTTC	CASSYARISGANVLTF
TRBV21-1	once	TRBJ2-1	NA	TGTGCCAGCAGCAAAGCACAGGGCACCTACAATGAGCAGTTCTTC	CASSKAQGTYNEQFF
TRBV10-3	NA	TRBJ2-5	TRBD2	TGTGCCAGCGGGGGGGAAAGAGAGACCCAGTACTTC	CASGGERETQYF
TRBV5-8	NA	TRBJ2-5	NA	TGTGCCAGCAGCTTAAGGGGGACCCAAGAGACCCAGTACTTC	CASSLRGTQETQYF
TRBV30	NA	TRBJ1-5	NA	TGTGCCTGGAGTGTTTTTGGGGGGCCCCAGCATTTT	CAWSVFGGPQHF
TRBV2	once	TRBJ2-5	NA	TGTGCCAGCAGTGTTGGCCCCAACAGGCAAGAGACCCAGTACTTC	CASSVGPNRQETQYF
TRBV19	NA	TRBJ2-3	TRBD2	TGTGCCAGTAGTATATCGGTTACGGGACTACACACAGATACGCAGTATTTT	CASSISVTGLHTDTQYF
TRBV5-1	NA	TRBJ1-2	TRBD1	TGCGCCAGCAAGGGGGCCTCTCGGGGCTACACCTTC	CASKGASRGYTF
TRBV5-6	few	TRBJ1-1	TRBD1	TGTGCCAGCAATCAGGGGGCGGGGAGGAACACTGAAGCTTTCTTT	CASNQGAGRNTEAFF
TRBV6-6	NA	TRBJ1-1	TRBD1	TGTGCCAGCAGTTACCAGGGGGACACTGAAGCTTTCTTT	CASSYQGDTEAFF
TRBV19	NA	TRBJ1-2	NA	TGTGCCAGTAGTACACAAATATCTGGACAGAGGAGAAGCTACACCTTC	CASSTQISGQRRSYTF